The 20 T cell receptor beta chains given below trace back to one sample, sequenced in a study of T-cell memory formation after mild COVID-19. TCRdb passed the 5' RACE reads through MiXCR, listing each CDR3 protein once. The sample lists roughly 99,000 distinct CDR3 sequences, approximately 15% occurring once. Sequenced material: PBMCs or a T cell subset sorted from them (not recorded which). The receptors shown here come from a man aged 18 to 29 who had mild COVID-19 (a few samples of this study predate the infection). Cell type and time point are not known.

The V and J genes are TRBV29-1 and TRBJ1-2, with D perhaps matching TRBD1 (5 bases). The germline V gene encodes CDR1 SQVTM and CDR2 ANQGSEA. The V end lost 5 bases, the J end lost 5 bases, and 9 bases lay between the germline ends. The CDR3 loop spans 11 amino acids. CDR3 sequence reads: CSVREGYGYTF. In nucleotides, the CDR3 is TGCAGCGTTCGGGAGGGGTATGGCTACACCTTC.

The chain recombines TRBV24-1 with TRBJ2-7, with D unresolved. There are 13 residues in the CDR3. Trimming stripped 4 bases from V and 4 bases from J, with 10 bases between. Germline lookup yields CDR1 KGHDR and CDR2 SFDVKD. The CDR3 coding sequence is TGTGCCACCAGTGACCCTCTACGATACGAGCAGTACTTC. This encodes CATSDPLRYEQYF.

This clonotype was seen only a few times. This chain uses TRBV19 with TRBJ1-1; TRBD1 is a possible D gene (5 bases). The CDR3 is made up of 14 amino acids. Germline loops: CDR1 LNHDA, CDR2 SQIVND (reference sequence). Trimming pared 1 base from V and 0 bases from J, leaving 6 bases between. CDR3 region: CASSIGQMNTEAFF. The CDR3 DNA reads as TGTGCCAGTAGTATAGGACAGATGAACACTGAAGCTTTCTTT.

This clonotype appeared a few times. The genes are TRBV7-9 and TRBJ2-2; no clear D. There are 14 residues in the CDR3. Germline CDR1 reads SEHNR; CDR2 reads FQNEAQ (reference sequence). The V end was cut by 3 bases, the J end by 0 bases, with 5 bases between. Here the CDR3 DNA reads TGTGCCAGCAGCTTGGACCCGAACACCGGGGAGCTGTTTTTT. This encodes CASSLDPNTGELFF.

A few counts support this clonotype. This chain joins TRBV5-6 and TRBJ1-6, with D hard to call. This CDR3 has 15 amino acids. Trimming took 4 bases from V and 1 from J, leaving 9 bases between them. The germline V gene has CDR1 SGHDT and CDR2 YYEEEE. The DNA of the CDR3 is TGTGCCAGCAGCCCGGGAGCATCCTATAATTCACCCCTCCACTTT. Translating it yields CASSPGASYNSPLHF. Full variable domain (outside the CDR3, taken from reference TRBV5-6 and TRBJ1-6): DAGVTQSPTHLIKTRGQQVTLRCSPKSGHDTVSWYQQALGQGPQFIFQYYEEEERQRGNFPDRFSGHQFPNYSSELNVNALLLGDSALYLCASSPGASYNSPLHFGNGTRLTVT.

This clonotype has more than one count but fewer than ten. The chain employs TRBV29-1 and TRBJ1-2; D remains unclear. Germline V gene sequence: CDR1 SQVTM, CDR2 ANQGSEA. The CDR3 totals 12 residues. V was pared by 5 bases and J by 0 bases, with 7 bases between. The CDR3 DNA follows: TGCAGCGTTCCACGGGCTAACTATGGCTACACCTTC. Translation gives CSVPRANYGYTF.

This clonotype was observed a handful of times. The J gene is TRBJ1-1, the V gene TRBV27; 9 bases fit TRBD1. After removal of 2 bases from V and 5 bases from J, the junction contained 6 bases not matched to a gene. Germline CDR1 reads MNHEY; CDR2 reads SMNVEV (reference sequence). This CDR3 region has 15 residues. The DNA of the CDR3 is TGTGCCAGCAGTTTAGGGACAGGGACTGGGACTGAAGCTTTCTTT. This translates into CASSLGTGTGTEAFF.

The J gene is TRBJ1-5, the V gene TRBV4-1, with TRBD1 as a possible D gene (5 bases). From germline, CDR1 is MGHRA and CDR2 YSYEKL. The CDR3 covers 15 residues. V shed 2 bases and J shed 1 base, with 9 bases lying between them. This chain's CDR3 is CASSQRWTSNQPQHF. CDR3 DNA: TGCGCCAGCAGCCAAAGGTGGACAAGCAATCAGCCCCAGCATTTT.

This clonotype came up many times. The chain has TRBV7-9 and TRBJ2-5, with D possibly being TRBD1 (5 bases). Germline-derived CDR1 and CDR2 are SEHNR and FQNEAQ (reference sequence). The CDR3 extends over 12 amino acids. The V end lost 3 bases, the J end lost 3 bases, and 5 bases lay between the germline ends. The CDR3 nucleotides are TGTGCCAGCAGCTTCAGGGAAGAGACCCAGTACTTC. Its translation is CASSFREETQYF. Together with reference TRBV7-9 and TRBJ2-5, the CDR3 gives the full variable domain: DTGVSQNPRHKITKRGQNVTFRCDPISEHNRLYWYRQTLGQGPEFLTYFQNEAQLEKSRLLSDRFSAERPKGSFSTLEIQRTEQGDSAMYLCASSFREETQYFGPGTRLLVL.

This clonotype was seen ten or more times. The J gene is TRBJ2-1, the V gene TRBV7-9, with D possibly called TRBD1 or TRBD2 (5 bases each). V lost 4 bases, J lost 2 bases, and 12 bases lay in between. Germline values: CDR1 SEHNR, CDR2 FQNEAQ (reference sequence). The CDR3 is made up of 15 amino acids. CDR3 amino acids: CASSSNRDAYNEQFF. DNA of the CDR3: TGTGCCAGCAGCTCTAACCGGGACGCCTACAATGAGCAGTTCTTC.

The sample holds many counts of this clonotype. V is TRBV4-1 and J is TRBJ2-7, with D hard to call. The V and J ends lost 4 bases and 4 bases respectively, with 11 bases between them. The CDR3 has 13 residues. CDR1 and CDR2 (germline): MGHRA, YSYEKL. CDR3 in amino acids: CASSLEQGYEQYF. The CDR3 bases are TGCGCCAGCAGCCTCGAGCAAGGGTACGAGCAGTACTTC.

The rearrangement uses TRBV7-9 and TRBJ2-7; unclear D gene. From germline, CDR1 is SEHNR and CDR2 FQNEAQ (reference sequence). Trimming removed 5 bases from V and 3 bases from J, with 26 bases in between. This CDR3 has 18 residues. CDR3 in amino acids: CASSQPVGSQGVLYEQYF. In DNA form, the CDR3 reads TGTGCCAGCAGCCAGCCGGTGGGATCCCAAGGAGTGCTCTACGAGCAGTACTTC.

The table lists this clonotype with a few counts. The chain employs TRBV12-3 or TRBV12-4 and TRBJ1-2, with TRBD1 matching 7 bases. The CDR3 is made up of 15 amino acids. Trimming took 6 bases from V and 8 from J; bases not matched to a gene: 15. The CDR3 coding sequence is TGTGCCAGCAGCGGCGGGGCGGGGACAGTAGTCGGCTACACCTTC. Translated, it gives CASSGGAGTVVGYTF.

This clonotype showed up just a few times. CDR3 sequence: CASSFRRTYNSPLHF. CDR3 DNA: TGTGCCAGCAGCTTTCGCAGAACCTATAATTCACCCCTCCACTTT. The chain carries TRBV5-8 and TRBJ1-6; D ambiguous. Germline loops: CDR1 SGHTS, CDR2 YDEGEE. The CDR3 length is 15 residues. V gave up 2 bases and J gave up 2 bases, with 8 bases separating them.

This chain links TRBV6-2 or TRBV6-3 with TRBJ1-1; 7 nucleotides align to TRBD1. The V gene's germline CDR1 is MNHEY and CDR2 SVGEGT. CDR3 length equals 13 residues. J gave up 6 bases and V 5 bases, and 6 bases lay outside the gene matches. The chain's CDR3 is CASSVQGSAEAFF. CDR3 DNA sequence: TGTGCCAGCAGTGTACAGGGGAGCGCTGAAGCTTTCTTT.

The J gene is TRBJ1-6, the V gene TRBV7-8; 8 nucleotides line up with TRBD1. The V gene's germline CDR1 is SGHVS and CDR2 FQNEAQ. This CDR3 contains 16 residues. The trim removed 3 bases at V and 9 bases at J, leaving 10 bases unmatched. The CDR3 protein is CASSLGAGTGFSPLHF. The CDR3 nucleotides read TGTGCCAGCAGCTTGGGAGCCGGGACAGGCTTTTCACCCCTCCACTTT.

V gene TRBV9 combines with J gene TRBJ2-3; D not resolved. Germline V gene data show CDR1 as SGDLS and CDR2 as YYNGEE. The CDR3 length is 11 residues. V was pared by 1 base and J by 9 bases, with 6 bases between. In DNA form, the CDR3 reads TGTGCCAGCAGCGTAAAGGAGACGCAGTATTTT. Its protein product is CASSVKETQYF.

The genes are TRBV7-2 and TRBJ2-5; possible D gene TRBD2, 5 bases. There are 14 residues in the CDR3. The germline V gene has CDR1 SGHTA and CDR2 FQGNSA. Trimming took off 0 bases at V and 5 bases at J, with 10 bases between the two ends. This CDR3 is CASSLALAGETQYF. The CDR3 DNA is TGTGCCAGCAGCTTAGCACTTGCGGGCGAGACCCAGTACTTC.

J is TRBJ2-2 and V is TRBV5-1, with TRBD1 matching over 9 bases. Trimming at V came to 4 bases and at J to 5 bases, leaving 18 bases not matched to a gene. CDR1 and CDR2 from the germline V gene are SGHRS and YFSETQ. The CDR3 extends over 19 amino acids. CDR3 in amino acids: CASSLDRPTGGKVTGELFF. The CDR3 region has the DNA TGCGCCAGCAGCCTGGACAGACCGACAGGGGGGAAGGTAACCGGGGAGCTGTTTTTT.

This clonotype was picked up a small number of times. The rearrangement links TRBV20-1 to TRBJ2-1; 9 bases are shared with TRBD2. The germline V gene has CDR1 DFQATT and CDR2 SNEGSKA (reference sequence). The CDR3 sequence is 16 residues long. The junction had 11 bases not matched to a gene; V was cut back by 6 bases and J by 2 bases. CDR3 DNA: TGCAGTGCCCAAGGACGGCGGGGGGGTCCCTACAATGAGCAGTTCTTC. Protein product: CSAQGRRGGPYNEQFF.